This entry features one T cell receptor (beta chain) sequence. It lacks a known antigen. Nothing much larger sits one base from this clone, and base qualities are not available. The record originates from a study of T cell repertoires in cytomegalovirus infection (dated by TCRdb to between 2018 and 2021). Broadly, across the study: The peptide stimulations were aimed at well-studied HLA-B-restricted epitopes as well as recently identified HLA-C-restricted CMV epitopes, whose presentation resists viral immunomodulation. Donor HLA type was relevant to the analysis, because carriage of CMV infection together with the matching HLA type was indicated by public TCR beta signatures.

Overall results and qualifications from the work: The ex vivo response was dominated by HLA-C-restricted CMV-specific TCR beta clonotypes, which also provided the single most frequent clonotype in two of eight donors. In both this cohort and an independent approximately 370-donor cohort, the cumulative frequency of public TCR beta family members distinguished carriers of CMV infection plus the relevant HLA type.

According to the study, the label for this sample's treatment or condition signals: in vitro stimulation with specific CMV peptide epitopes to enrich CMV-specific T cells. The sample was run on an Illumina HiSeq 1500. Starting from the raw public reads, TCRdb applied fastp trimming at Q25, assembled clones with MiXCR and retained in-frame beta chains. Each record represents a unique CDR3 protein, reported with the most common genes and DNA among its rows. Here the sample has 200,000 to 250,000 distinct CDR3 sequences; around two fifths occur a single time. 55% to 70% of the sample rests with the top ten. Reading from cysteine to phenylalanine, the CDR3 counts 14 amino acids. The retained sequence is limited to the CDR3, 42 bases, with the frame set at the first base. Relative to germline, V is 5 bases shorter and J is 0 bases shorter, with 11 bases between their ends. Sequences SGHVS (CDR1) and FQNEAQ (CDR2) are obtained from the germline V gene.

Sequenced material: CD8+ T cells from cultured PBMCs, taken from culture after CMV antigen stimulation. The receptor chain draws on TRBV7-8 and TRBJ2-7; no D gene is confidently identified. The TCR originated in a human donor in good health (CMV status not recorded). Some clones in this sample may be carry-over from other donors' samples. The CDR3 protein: CASSTPSVSYEQYF. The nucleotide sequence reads TGTGCCAGCAGCACCCCCTCGGTCTCCTACGAGCAGTACTTC.